The source of this TCR beta chain is a study of blood T cells in healthy people across ages (dated by TCRdb to the mid-2010s). With regard to the full study: In model experiments, template switching captured about one uniquely barcoded TCR beta cDNA molecule for every two T cells. To track age-related changes in TCR beta repertoire diversity, the study relied on deep sequencing normalized with unique cDNA molecular identifiers. The donors were split into four age groups: young (average around 15 years), middle-aged (over 35), aged (62) and long-lived (82). To avoid experimental bias, donors of different ages were distributed randomly across sequencing lanes. For two donors (one aged 18 to 30 and one aged 80 or older), the study analyzed two additional independent replicas of 1 million unique cDNA reads from the same blood draw.

From V the trimming removes 6 bases and from J it removes 8 bases, while the gene matches leave 9 bases of the junction unaccounted for. From its cysteine to its phenylalanine, the CDR3 spans 14 amino acids. Solely the CDR3 DNA is kept, with 42 bases framed from the first base. The germline V gene (reference sequence) sets CDR1 to MNHEY and CDR2 to SMNVEV. As regards this clonotype: Its antigen is currently not known. There are no base qualities to consult, and no much larger clone falls within one base.

The roughly 39 donors, aged 6 to 90 years, were systemically healthy Caucasian individuals from Russia. Approximately 9 milliliters of peripheral blood were collected from each donor into EDTA-treated Vacutainer tubes. Ficoll-Paque density-gradient centrifugation was used to isolate PBMCs, with at least 6 million obtained per sample. Trizol reagent was used to extract total RNA from the PBMCs, yielding at least 5 micrograms per sample. Naive CD45RAhigh/CD27high T cell percentages were measured by flow cytometry on a PBMC aliquot from every donor. What the work shows at the level of the full study, not this receptor alone: Compared with the aged group, the long-lived group had more naive CD4+ T cells, fewer expanded clones and increased TCR diversity, suggesting age selection. Because the CMV infection status of the donors was unknown, age-related changes in expanded clonotypes may potentially have been confounded. Observed TCR beta diversity per million T cells fell roughly linearly with age, and a significant reduction was already apparent by age about 36. There was a strong correlation between observed TCR beta diversity and the percentage of naive T cells measured by flow cytometry. Total diversity estimates from one million sequenced T cells were considered lower bounds and underestimates. Bulk unsorted PBMC profiling prevented conclusive comparison of naive and antigen-experienced compartments.

Receptor amplification or capture employed 5' RACE. Instrument used: Illumina HiSeq 2500. The second PCR ran for roughly 7 to 11 cycles and used a J-beta primer mix along with a sample-barcoded 5' primer. A template-switch 5' adaptor carrying 12 random nucleotides introduced a unique molecular identifier onto each TCR beta cDNA molecule. Each sample yielded at least 3 million CDR3-containing paired-end reads. First-strand cDNA was synthesized from all RNA with the Mint cDNA synthesis kit, primed by a TRBC-specific oligonucleotide. Following uracil-DNA glycosylase treatment, a first 18-cycle PCR with universal primers M1SS and BC2_uni_R was performed on all cDNA. The authors' pipeline ran thus. For normalization, 1 million high-quality reads, each with a distinct molecular identifier, were randomly selected from each sample. Instead of being binned into consensus sequences, reads with shared molecular identifiers were discarded. MiTCR, run with a Q25 quality threshold and the strictest error-elimination algorithm, handled CDR3 identification, clonotype clustering and error correction. A nonparametric unseen species model using Euler transformation provided a lower-bound estimate of total TCR beta diversity. The public reads were run again by TCRdb, first through fastp at Q25 and then through MiXCR, and only productive beta chains were kept. Identical CDR3 proteins give one entry, which carries the most common genes and DNA. The V and J calls were determined by TCRdb, not by the authors. The sample includes some 1,500,000 distinct CDR3 sequences, with about 45% observed a single time. The ten most abundant clones make up 4% of the sample.

Sequenced input: blood. The sequence is built from TRBV27 and TRBJ1-2; 10 central bases correspond to TRBD1. The sequence was collected from a woman between 18 and 29 years old in good health. The nucleotide sequence is TGTGCCAGCAGCGGGACAGGGGCTAGAGGAGGCTACACCTTC. Its amino acids are CASSGTGARGGYTF.